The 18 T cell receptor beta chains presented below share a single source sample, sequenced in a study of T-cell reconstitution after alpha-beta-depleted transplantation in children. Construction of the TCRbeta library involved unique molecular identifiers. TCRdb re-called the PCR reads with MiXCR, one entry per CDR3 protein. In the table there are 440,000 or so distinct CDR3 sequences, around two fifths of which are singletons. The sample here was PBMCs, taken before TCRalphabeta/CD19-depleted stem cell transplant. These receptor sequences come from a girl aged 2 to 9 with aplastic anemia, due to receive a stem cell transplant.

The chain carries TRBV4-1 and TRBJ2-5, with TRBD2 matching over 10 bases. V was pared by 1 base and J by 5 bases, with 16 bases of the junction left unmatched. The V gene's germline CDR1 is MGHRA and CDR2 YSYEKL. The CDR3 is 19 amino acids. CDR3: CASSQGRPLLAGVVETQYF. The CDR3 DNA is TGCGCCAGCAGCCAAGGACGACCTTTGCTAGCGGGAGTTGTGGAGACCCAGTACTTC.

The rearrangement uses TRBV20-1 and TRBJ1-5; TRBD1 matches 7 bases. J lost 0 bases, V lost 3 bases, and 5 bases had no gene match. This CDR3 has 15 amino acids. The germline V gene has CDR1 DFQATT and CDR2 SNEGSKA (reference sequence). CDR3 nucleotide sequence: TGCAGTGCTAGGCCGGGACAGCATAGCAATCAGCCCCAGCATTTT. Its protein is CSARPGQHSNQPQHF.

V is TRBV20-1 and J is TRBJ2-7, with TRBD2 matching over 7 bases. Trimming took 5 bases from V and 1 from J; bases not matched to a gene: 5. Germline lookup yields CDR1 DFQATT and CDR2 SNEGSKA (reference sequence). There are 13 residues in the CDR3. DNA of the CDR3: TGCAGTGCTGGGACGGGAGGTTCCTACGAGCAGTACTTC. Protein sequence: CSAGTGGSYEQYF.

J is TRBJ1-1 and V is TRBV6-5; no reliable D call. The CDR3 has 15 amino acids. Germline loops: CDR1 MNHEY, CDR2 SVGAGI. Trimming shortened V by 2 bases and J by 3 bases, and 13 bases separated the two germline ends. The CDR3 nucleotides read TGTGCCAGCAGTTACGATTGGACTCAGGACACTGAAGCTTTCTTT. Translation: CASSYDWTQDTEAFF.

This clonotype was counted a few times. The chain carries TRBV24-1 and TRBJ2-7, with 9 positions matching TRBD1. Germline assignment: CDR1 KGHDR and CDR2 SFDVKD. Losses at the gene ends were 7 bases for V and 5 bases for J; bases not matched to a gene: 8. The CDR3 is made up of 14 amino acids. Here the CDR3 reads CATRPTGGGDEQYF. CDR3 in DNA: TGTGCCACCAGACCGACAGGGGGAGGGGACGAGCAGTACTTC.

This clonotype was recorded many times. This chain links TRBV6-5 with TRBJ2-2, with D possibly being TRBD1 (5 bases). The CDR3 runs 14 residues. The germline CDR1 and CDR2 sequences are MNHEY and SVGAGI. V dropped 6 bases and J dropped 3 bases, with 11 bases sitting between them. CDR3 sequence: CASSPGQHTGELFF. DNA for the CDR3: TGTGCCAGCAGCCCTGGACAACACACCGGGGAGCTGTTTTTT.

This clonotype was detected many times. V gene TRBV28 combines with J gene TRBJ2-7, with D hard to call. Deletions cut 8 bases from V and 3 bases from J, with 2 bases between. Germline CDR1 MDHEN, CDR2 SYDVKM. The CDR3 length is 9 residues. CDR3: CASGYEQYF. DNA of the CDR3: TGTGCCAGCGGCTACGAGCAGTACTTC.

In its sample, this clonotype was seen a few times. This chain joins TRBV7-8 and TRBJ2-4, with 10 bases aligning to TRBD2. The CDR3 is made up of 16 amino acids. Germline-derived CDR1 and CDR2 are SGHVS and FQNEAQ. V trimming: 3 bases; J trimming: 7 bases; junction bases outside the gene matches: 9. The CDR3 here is CASSFANSGGGNIQYF. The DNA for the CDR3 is TGTGCCAGCAGCTTCGCGAACAGCGGGGGGGGGAACATTCAGTACTTC.

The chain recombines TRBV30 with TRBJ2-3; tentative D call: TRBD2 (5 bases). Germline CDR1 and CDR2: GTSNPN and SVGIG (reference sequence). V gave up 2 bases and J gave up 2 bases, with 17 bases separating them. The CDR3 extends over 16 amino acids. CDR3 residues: CAWSSPLARITDTQYF. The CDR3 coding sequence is TGTGCCTGGAGTAGTCCGCTAGCAAGAATCACAGATACGCAGTATTTT.

The CDR3 sequence: CSAREAPQETQYF. In DNA, the CDR3 is TGCAGTGCTAGAGAGGCACCCCAAGAGACCCAGTACTTC. This rearrangement joins TRBV20-1 to TRBJ2-5; D ambiguous. Germline loops: CDR1 DFQATT, CDR2 SNEGSKA (reference sequence). The CDR3 totals 13 residues. Trimming cost V 0 bases and J 1 base, with 6 bases left between them.

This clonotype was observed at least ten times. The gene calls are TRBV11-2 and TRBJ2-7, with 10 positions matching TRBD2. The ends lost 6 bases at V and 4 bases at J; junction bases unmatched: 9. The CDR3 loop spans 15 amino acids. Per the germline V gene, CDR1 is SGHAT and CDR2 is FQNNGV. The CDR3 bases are TGTGCCAGCAGTCCGAGCGGGAGGGCCGGGTACGAGCAGTACTTC. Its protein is CASSPSGRAGYEQYF. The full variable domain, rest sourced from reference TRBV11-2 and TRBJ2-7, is EAGVAQSPRYKIIEKRQSVAFWCNPISGHATLYWYQQILGQGPKLLIQFQNNGVVDDSQLPKDRFSAERLKGVDSTLKIQPAKLEDSAVYLCASSPSGRAGYEQYFGPGTRLTVT.

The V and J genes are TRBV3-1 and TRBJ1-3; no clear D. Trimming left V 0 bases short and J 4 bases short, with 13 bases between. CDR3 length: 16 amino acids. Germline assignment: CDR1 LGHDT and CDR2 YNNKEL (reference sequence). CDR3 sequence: CASSQERGHMGNTIYF. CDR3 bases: TGTGCCAGCAGCCAAGAAAGAGGGCACATGGGAAACACCATATATTTT.

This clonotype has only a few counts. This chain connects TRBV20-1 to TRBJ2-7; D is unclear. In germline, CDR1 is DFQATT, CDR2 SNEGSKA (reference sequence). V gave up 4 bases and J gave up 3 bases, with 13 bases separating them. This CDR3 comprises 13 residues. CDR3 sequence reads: CSATRRNYYEQYF. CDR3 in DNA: TGCAGTGCTACCCGCAGGAACTACTACGAGCAGTACTTC.

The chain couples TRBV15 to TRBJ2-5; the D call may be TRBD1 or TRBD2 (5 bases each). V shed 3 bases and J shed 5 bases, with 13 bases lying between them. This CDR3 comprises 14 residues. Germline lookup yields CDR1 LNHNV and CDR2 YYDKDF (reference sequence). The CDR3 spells CATSRGPGVETQYF. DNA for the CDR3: TGTGCCACCAGCAGGGGGCCCGGGGTTGAGACCCAGTACTTC.

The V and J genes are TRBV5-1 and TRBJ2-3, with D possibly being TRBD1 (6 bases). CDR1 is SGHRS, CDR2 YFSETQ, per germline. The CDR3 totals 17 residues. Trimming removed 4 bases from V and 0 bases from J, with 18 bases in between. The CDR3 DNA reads TGCGCCAGCAGCGTTGACAGGAATCGGGGAAGCACAGATACGCAGTATTTT. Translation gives CASSVDRNRGSTDTQYF. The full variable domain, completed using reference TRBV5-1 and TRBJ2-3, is KAGVTQTPRYLIKTRGQQVTLSCSPISGHRSVSWYQQTPGQGLQFLFEYFSETQRNKGNFPGRFSGRQFSNSRSEMNVSTLELGDSALYLCASSVDRNRGSTDTQYFGPGTRLTVL.

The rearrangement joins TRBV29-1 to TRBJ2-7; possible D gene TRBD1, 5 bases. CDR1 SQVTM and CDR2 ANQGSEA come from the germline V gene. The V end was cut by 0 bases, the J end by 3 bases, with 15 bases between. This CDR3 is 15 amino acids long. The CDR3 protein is CSVEDTQGVYYEQYF. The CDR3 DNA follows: TGCAGCGTTGAAGATACGCAGGGTGTATACTACGAGCAGTACTTC.

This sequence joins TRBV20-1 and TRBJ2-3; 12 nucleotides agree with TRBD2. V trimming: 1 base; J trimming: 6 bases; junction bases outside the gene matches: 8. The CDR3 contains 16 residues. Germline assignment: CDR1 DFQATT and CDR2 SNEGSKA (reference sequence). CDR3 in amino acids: CSARVASGGASDTQYF. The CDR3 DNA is TGCAGTGCTAGAGTTGCTAGCGGGGGGGCATCTGATACGCAGTATTTT.

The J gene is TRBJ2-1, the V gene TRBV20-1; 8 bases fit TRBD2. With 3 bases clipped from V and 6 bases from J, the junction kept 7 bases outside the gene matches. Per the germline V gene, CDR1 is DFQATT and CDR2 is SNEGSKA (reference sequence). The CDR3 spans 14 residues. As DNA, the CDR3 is TGCAGTGCTAGTTCCAGCGGGAGAGGCAATGAGCAGTTCTTC. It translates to CSASSSGRGNEQFF.